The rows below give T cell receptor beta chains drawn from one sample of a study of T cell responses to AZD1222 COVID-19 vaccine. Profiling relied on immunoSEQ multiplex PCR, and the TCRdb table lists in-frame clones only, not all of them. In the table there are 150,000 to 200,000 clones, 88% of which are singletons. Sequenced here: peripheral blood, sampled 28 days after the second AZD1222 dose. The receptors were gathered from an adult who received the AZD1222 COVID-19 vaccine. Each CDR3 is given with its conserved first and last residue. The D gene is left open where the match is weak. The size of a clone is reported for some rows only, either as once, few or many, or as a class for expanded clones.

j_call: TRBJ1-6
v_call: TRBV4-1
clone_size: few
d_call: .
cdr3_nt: TGCGCCAGCAGCCAAGGCGGACTTCGGCTCGGGTCACCCCTCCACTTT
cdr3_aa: CASSQGGLRLGSPLHF

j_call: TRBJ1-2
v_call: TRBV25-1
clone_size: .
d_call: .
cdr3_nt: TGTGCCAGCAGTGAACGGCCGTTTGGCGGCTACACCTTC
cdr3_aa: CASSERPFGGYTF

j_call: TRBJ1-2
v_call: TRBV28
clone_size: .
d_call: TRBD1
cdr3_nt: TGTGCCAGCAGTGATCTCGGGACAGGGGTCCTTAACTATGGCTACACCTTC
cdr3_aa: CASSDLGTGVLNYGYTF

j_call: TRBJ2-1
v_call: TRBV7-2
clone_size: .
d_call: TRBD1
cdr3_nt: TGTGCCAGCAACTATCGGGACAGGGAGGTACTGTTCTTC
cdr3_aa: CASNYRDREVLFF

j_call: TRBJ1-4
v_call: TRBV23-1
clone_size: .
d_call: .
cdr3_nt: TGCGCCAGCAGTCTGAGGCCTTGGGCTAATGAAAAACTGTTTTTT
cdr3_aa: CASSLRPWANEKLFF

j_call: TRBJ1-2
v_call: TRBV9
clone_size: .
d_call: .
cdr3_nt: TGTGCCAGCACAGACAGATTTAACTATGGCTACACCTTC
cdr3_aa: CASTDRFNYGYTF

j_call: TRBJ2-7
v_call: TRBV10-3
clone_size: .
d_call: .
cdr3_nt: TGTGCCATCAGTGAGTCGGTAGCGGCCCCCTACGAGCAGTACTTC
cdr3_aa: CAISESVAAPYEQYF

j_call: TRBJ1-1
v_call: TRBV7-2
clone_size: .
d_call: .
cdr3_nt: TGTGCCAGCAGCCGGACCCCCAGTGGCACTGAAGCTTTCTTT
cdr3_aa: CASSRTPSGTEAFF

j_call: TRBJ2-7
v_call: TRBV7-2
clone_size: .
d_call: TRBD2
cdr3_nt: TGTGCCAGCAGCTCACAGACTAGCGGGAGGGGGTACGAGCAGTACTTC
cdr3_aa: CASSSQTSGRGYEQYF

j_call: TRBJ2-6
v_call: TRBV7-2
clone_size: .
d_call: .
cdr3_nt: TGTGCCAGCAGCCCATACCGGAGGAGCTCTGGGGCCAACGTCCTGACTTTC
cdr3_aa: CASSPYRRSSGANVLTF

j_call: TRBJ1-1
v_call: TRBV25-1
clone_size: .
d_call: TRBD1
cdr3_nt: TGTGCCAGCAGTAAACTACAGGGGACGGGCACTGAAGCTTTCTTT
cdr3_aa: CASSKLQGTGTEAFF

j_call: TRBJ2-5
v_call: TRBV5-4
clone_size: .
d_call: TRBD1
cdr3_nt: TGTGCCAGCAGCAGGGGACAGCAAGAGACCCAGTACTTC
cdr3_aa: CASSRGQQETQYF

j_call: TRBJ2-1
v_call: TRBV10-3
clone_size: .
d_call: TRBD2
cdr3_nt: TGTGCCATCAGTGACAGCGGGAGGCCGGGTGAGCAGTTCTTC
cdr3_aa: CAISDSGRPGEQFF

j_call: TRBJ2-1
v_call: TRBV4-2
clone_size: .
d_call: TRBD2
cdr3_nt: TGTGCCAGCAGCCCCAGCGGGGGGTACAATGAGCAGTTCTTC
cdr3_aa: CASSPSGGYNEQFF

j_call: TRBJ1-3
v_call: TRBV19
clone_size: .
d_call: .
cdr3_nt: TGTGCCAGTAGTATGAGAGGAAACACCATATATTTT
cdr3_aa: CASSMRGNTIYF

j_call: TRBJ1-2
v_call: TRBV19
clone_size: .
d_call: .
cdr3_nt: TGTGCCAGTAGTATATTGGGGCAGAACTATGGCTACACCTTC
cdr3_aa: CASSILGQNYGYTF

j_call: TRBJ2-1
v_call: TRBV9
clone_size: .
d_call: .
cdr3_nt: TGTGCCAGCAGCCCCTTAGGGTACAATGAGCAGTTCTTC
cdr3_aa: CASSPLGYNEQFF

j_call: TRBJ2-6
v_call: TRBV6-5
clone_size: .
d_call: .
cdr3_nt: TGTGCCAGCAGTTCCTACAGCACCTCTGGGGCCAACGTCCTGACTTTC
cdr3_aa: CASSSYSTSGANVLTF

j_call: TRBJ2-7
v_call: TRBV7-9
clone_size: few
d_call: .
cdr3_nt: TGTGCCAGCAGCTCAAACCGGGGCTCCTACGAGCAGTACTTC
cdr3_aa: CASSSNRGSYEQYF

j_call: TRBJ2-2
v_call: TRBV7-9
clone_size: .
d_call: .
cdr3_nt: TGTGCCAGCAGCCCAGGTGGCGGGGAGCTGTTTTTT
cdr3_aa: CASSPGGGELFF

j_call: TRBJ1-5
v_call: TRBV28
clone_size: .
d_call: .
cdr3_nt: TGTGCCAGCAGTCCGATAAATCAGCCCCAGCATTTT
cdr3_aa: CASSPINQPQHF

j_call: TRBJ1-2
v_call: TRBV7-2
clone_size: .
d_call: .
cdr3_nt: TGTGCCAGCAGCACATATCAAGATACCGGCTACACCTTC
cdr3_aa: CASSTYQDTGYTF

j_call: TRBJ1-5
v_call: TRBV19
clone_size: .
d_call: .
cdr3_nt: TGTGCCAGTAGTCCAACGTTGGACAGCTTAAGCAATCAGCCCCAGCATTTT
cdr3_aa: CASSPTLDSLSNQPQHF

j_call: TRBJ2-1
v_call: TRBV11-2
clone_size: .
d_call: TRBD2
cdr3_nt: TGTGCCAGCAGCTTACTAGCGGGAGGGAAGTACAATGAGCAGTTCTTC
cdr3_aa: CASSLLAGGKYNEQFF

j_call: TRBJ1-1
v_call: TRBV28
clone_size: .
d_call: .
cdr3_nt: TGTGCCAGCAGTTTGACAGCTTTGAACACTGAAGCTTTCTTT
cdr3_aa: CASSLTALNTEAFF

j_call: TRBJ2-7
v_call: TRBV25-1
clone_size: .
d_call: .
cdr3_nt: TGTGCCAGCAGTGATTCTCGTCGAACCTACGAGCAGTACTTC
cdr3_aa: CASSDSRRTYEQYF

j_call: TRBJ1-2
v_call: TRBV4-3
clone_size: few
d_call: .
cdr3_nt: TGCGCCAGCAGCCAAGCCACCACAGGGATCAGGGGCTACACCTTC
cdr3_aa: CASSQATTGIRGYTF

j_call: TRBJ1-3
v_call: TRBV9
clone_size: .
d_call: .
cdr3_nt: TGTGCCAGCAGCGTAGCAGACTACAAAGGGGACACCATATATTTT
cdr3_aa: CASSVADYKGDTIYF

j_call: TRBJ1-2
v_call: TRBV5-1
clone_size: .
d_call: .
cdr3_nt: TGCGCCAGCAGCCTAGACGTCTATGGCTACACCTTC
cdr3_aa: CASSLDVYGYTF

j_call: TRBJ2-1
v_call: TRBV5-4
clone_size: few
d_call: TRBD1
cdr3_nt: TGTGCCGCCCGCCGGGACAGTTACAATGAGCAGTTCTTC
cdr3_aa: CAARRDSYNEQFF

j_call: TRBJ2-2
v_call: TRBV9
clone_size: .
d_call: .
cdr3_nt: TGTGCCAGCAGAGCGATAGGGGTGACCGGGGAGCTGTTTTTT
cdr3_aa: CASRAIGVTGELFF

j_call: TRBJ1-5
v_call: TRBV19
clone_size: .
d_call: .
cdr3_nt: TGTGCCAGTAGTATAGCGGGCAATCAGCCCCAGCATTTT
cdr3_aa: CASSIAGNQPQHF

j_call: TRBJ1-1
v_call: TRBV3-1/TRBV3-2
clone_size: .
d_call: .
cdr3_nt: TGTGCCAGCAGCCCCCGCCAGCCCGCGGTAGTCGCTGAAGCTTTCTTT
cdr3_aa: CASSPRQPAVVAEAFF

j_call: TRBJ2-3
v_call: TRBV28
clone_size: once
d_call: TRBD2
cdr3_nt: TGTGCCAGCGTCCAGCTAGCGGGCGTTAGCACAGATACGCAGTATTTT
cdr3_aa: CASVQLAGVSTDTQYF

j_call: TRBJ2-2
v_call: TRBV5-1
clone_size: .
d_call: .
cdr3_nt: TGCGCCAGCAGCTTAGGGTTTGGCGCCACCACCACCGGGGAGCTGTTTTTT
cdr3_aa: CASSLGFGATTTGELFF

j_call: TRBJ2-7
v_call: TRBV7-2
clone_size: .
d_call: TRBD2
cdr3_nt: TGTGCCAGCAGCGGAAGCGGGAGCGGAGAGCAGTACTTC
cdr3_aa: CASSGSGSGEQYF

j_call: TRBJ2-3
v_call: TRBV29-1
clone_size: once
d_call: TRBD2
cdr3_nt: TGCAGCGTGGCCCGACAGGGGAGACTAGCGGGCAGAGATACGCAGTATTTT
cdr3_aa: CSVARQGRLAGRDTQYF

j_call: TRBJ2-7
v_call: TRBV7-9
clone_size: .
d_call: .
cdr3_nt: TGTGCCAGCAGCTCTAAGGGCCCTCCCTACGAGCAGTACTTC
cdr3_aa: CASSSKGPPYEQYF

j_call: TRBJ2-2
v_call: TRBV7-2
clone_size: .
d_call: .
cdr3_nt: TGTGCCAGCAGCTTAAGCACACTTCCCACAGGGGAGCTGTTTTTT
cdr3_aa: CASSLSTLPTGELFF

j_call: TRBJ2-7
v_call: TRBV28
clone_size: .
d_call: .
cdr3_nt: TGTGCCAGCCGCGGTGATGGACGCTCCTACGAGCAGTACTTC
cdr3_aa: CASRGDGRSYEQYF

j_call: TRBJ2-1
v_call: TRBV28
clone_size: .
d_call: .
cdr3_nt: TGTGCCAGCAGGAATTACAATGAGCAGTTCTTC
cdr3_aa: CASRNYNEQFF

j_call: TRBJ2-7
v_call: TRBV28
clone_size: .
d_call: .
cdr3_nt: TGTGCCAGCAGTTTATCGGAGAAACGCTACGAGCAGTACTTC
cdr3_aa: CASSLSEKRYEQYF

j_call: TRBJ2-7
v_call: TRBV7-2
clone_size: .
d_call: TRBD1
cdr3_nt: TGTGCCAGCAGCCCAAGGGCAGGGGGCGAATACGAGCAGTACTTC
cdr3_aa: CASSPRAGGEYEQYF

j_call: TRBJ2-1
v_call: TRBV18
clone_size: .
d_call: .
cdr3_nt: TGTGCCAGCTCACCACCTTCGCTAGCGCGGTTTAATGAGCAGTTCTTC
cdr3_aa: CASSPPSLARFNEQFF

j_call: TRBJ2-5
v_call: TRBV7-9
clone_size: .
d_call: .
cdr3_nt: TGTGCCAGCAGCTTGAGTAGGGAAAAGACCCAGTACTTC
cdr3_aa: CASSLSREKTQYF

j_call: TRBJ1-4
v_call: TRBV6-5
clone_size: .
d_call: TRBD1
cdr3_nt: TGTGCCAGCGCTGTACAGGGGGCAAATGAAAAACTGTTTTTT
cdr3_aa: CASAVQGANEKLFF

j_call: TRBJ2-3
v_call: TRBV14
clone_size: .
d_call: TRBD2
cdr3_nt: TGTGCCAGCAGCCCCCCTCGGGAGGGTCCCACCCTCCCAGATACGCAGTATTTT
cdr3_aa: CASSPPREGPTLPDTQYF

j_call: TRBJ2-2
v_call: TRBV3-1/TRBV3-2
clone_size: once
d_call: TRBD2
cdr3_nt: TGTGCCAGCAGCCCCGGGGGGGGTGGCCACCGGGGAGCTGTTTTT
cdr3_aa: CASSPGGGGHRGAVF

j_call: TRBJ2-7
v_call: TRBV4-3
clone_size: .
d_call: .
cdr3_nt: TGCGCCAGCAGCCAAGGAATAACAGGGACCTACGAGCAGTACTTC
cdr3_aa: CASSQGITGTYEQYF

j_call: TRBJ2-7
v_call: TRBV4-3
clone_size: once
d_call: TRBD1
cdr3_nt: TGCCCCAGCAGCCGAGCCGGGACAGGGGGCCACGAGCAGTACTTC
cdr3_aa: CPSSRAGTGGHEQYF

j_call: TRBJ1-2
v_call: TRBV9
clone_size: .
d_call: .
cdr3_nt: TGTGCCAGCAGCGTAGAGGGCAGGGCGGGCTACACCTTC
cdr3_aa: CASSVEGRAGYTF